This entry lists 25 T cell receptor beta chains sequenced from one sample in a study of T cell responses to AZD1222 COVID-19 vaccine. Profiling relied on immunoSEQ multiplex PCR, and the TCRdb table lists in-frame clones only, not all of them. The sample shows 170,000 or so clones, about nine tenths of them seen only once. The sample consisted of peripheral blood, taken on day 0 of AZD1222 vaccination. The origin of the receptors is an adult in good health.

V is TRBV5-5 and J is TRBJ1-6; D gene uncertain. V shed 1 base and J shed 0 bases, with 8 bases lying between them. Looked up from germline, CDR1 is SGHKS and CDR2 is YYEKEE (reference sequence). There are 16 residues in the CDR3. CDR3 nucleotides: TGTGCCAGCAGCTTGATGAGCCCCTCCTATAATTCACCCCTCCACTTT. This sequence encodes CASSLMSPSYNSPLHF.

The chain has TRBV7-2 and TRBJ2-3, with D unclear. Germline CDR1 SGHTA, CDR2 FQGNSA. The CDR3 is 12 amino acids. The V gene lost 5 bases and the J gene lost 0 bases, with 3 bases spanning the gap. The CDR3 sequence is CASSDSTDTQYF. The CDR3 nucleotides are TGTGCCAGCAGCGATAGCACAGATACGCAGTATTTT.

Comment on this clone: The same CDR3 can be traced to other DNA sequences in this sample. The chain employs TRBV9 and TRBJ1-1, with D maybe TRBD1 (6 bases). V lost 1 base and J 4 bases, leaving 8 bases between the germline ends. CDR3 length equals 13 residues. Germline V gene data show CDR1 as SGDLS and CDR2 as YYNGEE. The DNA of the CDR3 is TGTGCCAGCAGCGTAACAGGGTCCACTGAAGCTTTCTTT. Translated, it gives CASSVTGSTEAFF.

The chain joins TRBV11-2 to TRBJ2-7; D not certain. This CDR3 spans 14 amino acids. With 3 bases removed from V and 5 bases from J, the gap between germline ends came to 14 bases. Germline CDR1 reads SGHAT; CDR2 reads FQNNGV. The CDR3 region has the DNA TGTGCCAGCAGCTTTCTGGTAGTCGTAGACGAGCAGTACTTC. As protein: CASSFLVVVDEQYF.

The rearrangement links TRBV6-2 or TRBV6-3 to TRBJ1-1; D is unclear. CDR1 MNHEY and CDR2 SVGEGT come from the germline V gene. Trimming removed 7 bases from V and 4 bases from J, with 25 bases in between. CDR3 length equals 17 residues. This chain's CDR3 is CASTPSGLSRDGTEAFF. CDR3 coding DNA: TGTGCCAGCACCCCATCGGGTTTGAGTCGAGACGGCACTGAAGCTTTCTTT.

This chain joins TRBV6-5 and TRBJ1-2, with D unclear. Looked up from germline, CDR1 is MNHEY and CDR2 is SVGAGI. The V end lost 2 bases, the J end lost 4 bases, and 8 bases lay between the germline ends. The CDR3 consists of 13 residues. The DNA for the CDR3 is TGTGCCAGCAGTTACCGGGCCTCCTATGGCTACACCTTC. Translated, it gives CASSYRASYGYTF.

On this clone itself: Other DNA variants within this sample encode the same CDR3. V gene TRBV29-1 combines with J gene TRBJ1-5; TRBD1 matches 7 bases. The J segment lost 4 bases and the V segment lost 4 bases, leaving 4 bases of the junction unmatched. The CDR3 runs to 13 residues. Germline V lookup: CDR1 SQVTM, CDR2 ANQGSEA. CDR3 DNA sequence: TGCAGCGTTGGGACAGGCCTGAATCAGCCCCAGCATTTT. Its protein product is CSVGTGLNQPQHF. Drawing the rest from reference TRBV29-1 and TRBJ1-5, the complete variable domain is SAVISQKPSRDICQRGTSLTIQCQVDSQVTMMFWYRQQPGQSLTLIATANQGSEATYESGFVIDKFPISRPNLTFSTLTVSNMSPEDSSIYLCSVGTGLNQPQHFGDGTRLSIL.

The V call is TRBV5-8, the J call TRBJ2-5, with 7 nucleotides matching TRBD1. The CDR3 is 16 amino acids. Germline V lookup: CDR1 SGHTS, CDR2 YDEGEE. The J segment lost 1 base and the V segment lost 2 bases, leaving 8 bases of the junction unmatched. Here the CDR3 DNA reads TGTGCCAGCAGCTTTCCCGGGACAGAGATCCAAGAGACCCAGTACTTC. It translates to CASSFPGTEIQETQYF. Supplemented by reference TRBV5-8 and TRBJ2-5, the full variable domain reads EAGVTQSPTHLIKTRGQQATLRCSPISGHTSVYWYQQALGLGLQFLLWYDEGEERNRGNFPPRFSGRQFPNYSSELNVNALELEDSALYLCASSFPGTEIQETQYFGPGTRLLVL.

The chain joins TRBV4-3 to TRBJ1-2; D gene ambiguous. The germline V gene encodes CDR1 LGHNA and CDR2 YSLEER. The CDR3 consists of 17 residues. Trimming cost V 0 bases and J 5 bases, with 19 bases left between them. For the CDR3, the DNA is TGCGCCAGCAGCCAAGATCCCGGGTTCAGTGCTGCGTATGGCTACACCTTC. Protein product: CASSQDPGFSAAYGYTF.

The chain employs TRBV7-3 and TRBJ1-1; possible D gene TRBD1, 6 bases. CDR3 length: 14 amino acids. CDR1 and CDR2 (germline): SGHTA, FQGTGA. V lost 1 base and J 4 bases, leaving 10 bases between the germline ends. For the CDR3, the DNA is TGTGCCAGCAGCTTAAGCCAGGGGACCACTGAAGCTTTCTTT. Translated: CASSLSQGTTEAFF.

The chain is built from TRBV7-9 and TRBJ1-2, with D perhaps TRBD1 (6 bases). The CDR3 loop spans 14 amino acids. In germline, CDR1 is SEHNR, CDR2 FQNEAQ (reference sequence). V lost 5 bases and J lost 2, with 12 bases in between. The CDR3 sequence is CASSKTGKNYGYTF. As DNA, the CDR3 is TGTGCCAGCAGCAAGACAGGAAAGAACTATGGCTACACCTTC.

This clone was recorded a few times. The rearrangement joins TRBV21-1 to TRBJ1-1. TRBV21-1 is a pseudogene. CDR3 length: 13 amino acids. The CDR3, as DNA: TGTGCCAGCAACGGGGACGAGAGCACTGAAGCTTTCTTT. It is translated as CASNGDESTEAFF.

J is TRBJ2-7 and V is TRBV6-1; 9 bases align to TRBD2. CDR1 is MNHNS and CDR2 is SASEGT in the germline V gene. This CDR3 has 15 amino acids. V was pared by 3 bases and J by 3 bases, with 6 bases of the junction left unmatched. The CDR3 nucleotides read TGTGCCAGCAGTGAGTCTAGCGGGGCACACTACGAGCAGTACTTC. Its protein product is CASSESSGAHYEQYF.

The chain recombines TRBV6-6 with TRBJ1-1; D ambiguous. This CDR3 spans 13 amino acids. Germline V gene lookup returns CDR1 MNHNY and CDR2 SVGAGI (reference sequence). Trimming pared 1 base from V and 7 bases from J, leaving 10 bases between. CDR3 DNA: TGTGCCAGCAGTTACTACAGCACGGGTGAAGCTTTCTTT. This encodes CASSYYSTGEAFF.

The chain has TRBV19 and TRBJ2-5, with 12 bases matching TRBD2. CDR1 and CDR2 from the germline V gene are LNHDA and SQIVND (reference sequence). With V trimmed by 10 bases and J by 2 bases, 5 bases remained unmatched. The CDR3 length is 14 residues. The CDR3 coding sequence is TGTGCCACCGGACTAGCGGGGCCACAAGAGACCCAGTACTTC. Amino acids: CATGLAGPQETQYF. Full variable domain (missing parts from reference TRBV19 and TRBJ2-5): DGGITQSPKYLFRKEGQNVTLSCEQNLNHDAMYWYRQDPGQGLRLIYYSQIVNDFQKGDIAEGYSVSREKKESFPLTVTSAQKNPTAFYLCATGLAGPQETQYFGPGTRLLVL.

The chain employs TRBV24-1 and TRBJ1-2, with 8 positions matching TRBD1. CDR3 length: 13 residues. Losses at the gene ends were 12 bases for V and 8 bases for J; bases not matched to a gene: 13. Germline values: CDR1 KGHDR, CDR2 SFDVKD. CDR3 sequence reads: CAVEDRVPGGYTF. In DNA form, the CDR3 reads TGTGCCGTGGAGGACAGGGTCCCAGGGGGCTACACCTTC.

This CDR3 reads CASARTQSYEQYF. The CDR3 bases are TGTGCTAGTGCCCGGACACAATCCTACGAGCAGTACTTC. V usage is TRBV12-5 and J usage is TRBJ2-7, with D tentatively TRBD1 (5 bases). V was clipped by 7 bases and J by 1 base, with 11 bases between them. CDR1 is LGHNT, CDR2 FRNRAP, per germline. This CDR3 spans 13 amino acids.

This clone was counted a single time. The rearrangement uses TRBV3-1 (or the pseudogene TRBV3-2) and TRBJ2-7; unclear D gene. Germline V gene lookup returns CDR1 LGHDT and CDR2 YNNKEL (reference sequence). The CDR3 spans 14 residues. With 2 bases removed from V and 2 bases from J, the gap between germline ends came to 10 bases. The CDR3 protein is CASSQRSRAYEQYF. The CDR3 coding sequence is TGTGCCAGCAGCCAACGTAGTCGAGCCTACGAGCAGTACTTC.

The gene calls are TRBV5-1 and TRBJ2-5, with TRBD2 as a possible D gene (6 bases). CDR1 and CDR2 from the germline V gene are SGHRS and YFSETQ. Trimming cost V 4 bases and J 0 bases, with 10 bases left between them. The CDR3 consists of 14 residues. CDR3 sequence reads: CASSVAGYQETQYF. CDR3 nucleotides: TGCGCCAGCAGCGTGGCGGGGTACCAAGAGACCCAGTACTTC.

The chain combines TRBV7-6 with TRBJ2-5; 8 bases align to TRBD2. CDR1 SGHVS and CDR2 FNYEAQ come from the germline V gene. After removal of 4 bases from V and 3 bases from J, the junction contained 4 bases not matched to a gene. The CDR3 is 14 residues long. CDR3 DNA: TGTGCCAGCAGCTCTAGCGGGCCCAAAGAGACCCAGTACTTC. Translated: CASSSSGPKETQYF.

The chain is built from TRBV5-1 and TRBJ2-5; the match to TRBD2 covers 13 bases. V shed 0 bases, J shed 5 bases, and the junction held 13 bases outside the gene matches. This CDR3 has 19 residues. Germline V gives CDR1 SGHRS, CDR2 YFSETQ. Here the CDR3 reads CASSLGPELAGGRRETQYF. CDR3 DNA sequence: TGCGCCAGCAGCTTGGGACCGGAACTAGCGGGGGGGCGACGGGAGACCCAGTACTTC.

This chain joins TRBV19 and TRBJ2-7; D is possibly TRBD1 or TRBD2 (5 bases each). This CDR3 has 14 residues. V lost 9 bases to trimming and J lost 6 bases, with 21 bases between them. Germline assignment: CDR1 LNHDA and CDR2 SQIVND (reference sequence). CDR3 sequence: CASRSGARAREQYF. CDR3 DNA sequence: TGTGCCAGCCGATCCGGGGCGCGGGCACGCGAGCAGTACTTC. The whole variable domain, remainder taken from reference TRBV19 and TRBJ2-7, is DGGITQSPKYLFRKEGQNVTLSCEQNLNHDAMYWYRQDPGQGLRLIYYSQIVNDFQKGDIAEGYSVSREKKESFPLTVTSAQKNPTAFYLCASRSGARAREQYFGPGTRLTVT.

This clone was counted once. The rearrangement joins TRBV10-3 to TRBJ2-7, with D perhaps given as TRBD1 or TRBD2 (5 bases each). V lost 0 bases and J lost 2, with 17 bases in between. CDR3 size: 17 residues. Per the germline V gene, CDR1 is ENHRY and CDR2 is SYGVKD. This CDR3 reads CAISESYQVGPAYEQYF. DNA of the CDR3: TGTGCCATCAGTGAGTCTTATCAGGTGGGACCGGCCTACGAGCAGTACTTC.

The chain has TRBV5-4 and TRBJ2-5; D is undetermined. V lost 2 bases to trimming and J lost 0 bases, with 8 bases between them. Looked up from germline, CDR1 is SGHNT and CDR2 is YYREEE (reference sequence). This CDR3 region has 14 residues. CDR3 sequence reads: CASSLQRNQETQYF. CDR3 nucleotides: TGTGCCAGCAGCTTACAGCGCAACCAAGAGACCCAGTACTTC.

The gene calls are TRBV30 and TRBJ1-5, with TRBD1 matching over 7 bases. With V trimmed by 0 bases and J by 2 bases, 7 bases remained unmatched. Per the germline V gene, CDR1 is GTSNPN and CDR2 is SVGIG (reference sequence). This CDR3 has 16 residues. The CDR3 DNA follows: TGTGCCTGGAGTGTACTGTCAGGGGGTGGCAATCAGCCCCAGCATTTT. Its protein is CAWSVLSGGGNQPQHF.